Below, 28 T cell receptor beta chains from the same sample are listed, as sequenced in a study of cytomegalovirus exposure and HLA in healthy donors. PCR primers comprised 60 Vbeta and 13 Jbeta primers. Sequenced by immunoSEQ multiplex PCR; TCRdb stores in-frame clones only, minus some. The sample shows around 180,000 clones, more than 70% of them seen only once. The source material was PBMCs. These receptors came from a girl between 10 and 17 years old in good health and CMV-seronegative.

This chain connects TRBV5-4 to TRBJ1-6; D is possibly TRBD1 (6 bases). Germline CDR1 and CDR2: SGHNT and YYREEE (reference sequence). V dropped 1 base and J dropped 10 bases, with 15 bases sitting between them. The CDR3 loop spans 15 amino acids. CDR3 sequence: CASSLTTGTPSPLHF. The CDR3 DNA reads TGTGCCAGCAGCTTGACCACAGGGACCCCCTCACCCCTCCACTTT.

The rearrangement links TRBV7-3 to TRBJ2-3, with 7 positions matching TRBD2. CDR1 is SGHTA, CDR2 FQGTGA, per germline. V lost 6 bases to trimming and J lost 1 base; unmatched junction nucleotides: 4. The CDR3 spans 14 residues. The CDR3 sequence: CASRFRGGTDTQYF. As DNA, the CDR3 is TGTGCCAGCAGGTTCCGGGGGGGCACAGATACGCAGTATTTT.

The CDR3 loop reads CASSLLSGRVNTIYF. CDR3 sequence (DNA): TGTGCCAGCAGTCTCCTATCGGGGAGGGTGAACACCATATATTTT. The chain employs TRBV6-5 and TRBJ1-3; no clear D gene. The CDR3 loop spans 15 amino acids. Trimming removed 5 bases at V and 7 bases at J, with 18 bases between. Germline V gene data show CDR1 as MNHEY and CDR2 as SVGAGI.

The chain uses TRBV7-8 and TRBJ1-1; D call uncertain. Per the germline V gene, CDR1 is SGHVS and CDR2 is FQNEAQ. With 2 bases removed from V and 3 bases from J, the gap between germline ends came to 4 bases. This CDR3 contains 12 residues. CDR3 protein: CASSLPDTEAFF. CDR3 nucleotide sequence: TGTGCCAGCAGCTTACCGGACACTGAAGCTTTCTTT.

V usage is TRBV11-2 and J usage is TRBJ2-1, with D maybe TRBD1 (6 bases). V shed 5 bases and J shed 6 bases, with 8 bases lying between them. CDR1 is SGHAT and CDR2 is FQNNGV in the germline V gene. This CDR3 spans 12 amino acids. CDR3 region: CASSRTANEQFF. CDR3 DNA sequence: TGTGCCAGCAGCCGGACAGCCAATGAGCAGTTCTTC.

This clone has a handful of counts. The genes are TRBV2 and TRBJ1-4, with a possible D match to TRBD1 (5 bases). This CDR3 comprises 13 residues. CDR1 is SNHLY and CDR2 is FYNNEI in the germline V gene. V dropped 5 bases and J dropped 10 bases, with 14 bases sitting between them. The CDR3 region is CASSTRAGVKLFF. The CDR3 DNA is TGTGCCAGCAGTACCAGGGCGGGGGTAAAACTGTTTTTT.

This chain links TRBV7-8 with TRBJ2-3; 10 positions agree with TRBD2. In germline, CDR1 is SGHVS, CDR2 FQNEAQ. The J segment lost 0 bases and the V segment lost 5 bases, leaving 8 bases of the junction unmatched. The CDR3 is made up of 17 amino acids. The CDR3 coding sequence is TGTGCCAGCAGCAGAGGGACTAGCGTAGTTAGCACAGATACGCAGTATTTT. It specifies CASSRGTSVVSTDTQYF.

This chain connects TRBV6-5 to TRBJ1-3; D is unclear. V lost 2 bases and J lost 2, with 7 bases in between. Germline lookup yields CDR1 MNHEY and CDR2 SVGAGI. This CDR3 has 14 residues. CDR3 nucleotide sequence: TGTGCCAGCAGTTACAGTGGGCCTGGAAACACCATATATTTT. This codes for CASSYSGPGNTIYF.

CDR3 amino acids: CASSLGRLYGYTF. The CDR3 nucleotides read TGTGCCAGCAGCTTAGGCAGGCTATATGGCTACACCTTC. The rearrangement uses TRBV7-2 and TRBJ1-2; D call uncertain. Germline values: CDR1 SGHTA, CDR2 FQGNSA. V lost 1 base and J lost 5, with 8 bases in between. CDR3 length: 13 residues.

This clone turned up a few times. CDR3 sequence: CASSSTSPGANVLTF. CDR3 DNA sequence: TGTGCCAGCAGCTCGACTAGCCCTGGGGCCAACGTCCTGACTTTC. The V gene is TRBV7-2, the J gene TRBJ2-6; 7 nucleotides line up with TRBD2. Germline V gene data show CDR1 as SGHTA and CDR2 as FQGNSA. The CDR3 totals 15 residues. V trimming: 4 bases; J trimming: 2 bases; junction bases outside the gene matches: 2.

The chain has TRBV13 and TRBJ1-1, with 7 nucleotides matching TRBD1. After removal of 2 bases from V and 10 bases from J, the junction contained 7 bases not matched to a gene. The CDR3 is made up of 13 amino acids. Germline CDR1 PRHDT, CDR2 FYEKMQ (reference sequence). The CDR3, as DNA: TGTGCCAGCAGCTTATGGGACAGAAGGCGAGCTTTCTTT. Translated, it gives CASSLWDRRRAFF.

This chain uses TRBV6-1 with TRBJ2-1, with D possibly being TRBD2 (5 bases). Germline values: CDR1 MNHNS, CDR2 SASEGT. The V gene lost 6 bases and the J gene lost 2 bases, with 17 bases spanning the gap. The length of the CDR3 is 16 residues. The CDR3 spells CASRENLAGPYNEQFF. The CDR3 bases are TGTGCCAGCAGGGAAAACCTAGCTGGTCCCTACAATGAGCAGTTCTTC.

This chain links TRBV6-6 with TRBJ2-1; D perhaps matches TRBD1 (5 bases). Looked up from germline, CDR1 is MNHNY and CDR2 is SVGAGI (reference sequence). The CDR3 contains 15 residues. Trimming pared 5 bases from V and 5 bases from J, leaving 16 bases between. This chain's CDR3 is CASSLATVTDNEQFF. As DNA, the CDR3 is TGTGCCAGCAGTCTCGCGACAGTAACCGACAATGAGCAGTTCTTC.

V gene TRBV5-5 combines with J gene TRBJ1-1, with D hard to call. Germline CDR1 SGHKS, CDR2 YYEKEE (reference sequence). The V and J ends lost 0 bases and 12 bases respectively, with 12 bases between them. The CDR3 length is 12 residues. CDR3 sequence reads: CASSLDGRGSFF. CDR3 DNA sequence: TGTGCCAGCAGCTTGGATGGCAGAGGGTCTTTCTTT. Full variable domain (remainder filled in from reference TRBV5-5 and TRBJ1-1): DAGVTQSPTHLIKTRGQQVTLRCSPISGHKSVSWYQQVLGQGPQFIFQYYEKEERGRGNFPDRFSARQFPNYSSELNVNALLLGDSALYLCASSLDGRGSFFGQGTRLTVV.

V gene TRBV14 combines with J gene TRBJ2-7; tentative D call: TRBD1 (6 bases). CDR3 length: 15 amino acids. The germline V and J ends were trimmed by 0 bases and 2 bases, with 11 bases remaining between them. From germline, CDR1 is SGHDN and CDR2 FVKESK. The CDR3 coding sequence is TGTGCCAGCAGCCAAGAATGGACAGTGCCCTACGAGCAGTACTTC. It codes for CASSQEWTVPYEQYF.

This sequence joins TRBV9 and TRBJ2-5, with a tentative D call TRBD2 (5 bases). Germline V CDR1 and CDR2: SGDLS, YYNGEE. The CDR3 sequence is 13 residues long. The ends were cut back, 7 bases at V and 0 bases at J, with 10 bases in the middle. CDR3 DNA sequence: TGTGCCAGCGGGCCGGGATACCAAGAGACCCAGTACTTC. It codes for CASGPGYQETQYF.

The gene calls are TRBV5-1 and TRBJ2-7, with a tentative D call TRBD1 (6 bases). This CDR3 contains 17 residues. The V and J ends lost 2 bases and 3 bases respectively, with 21 bases between them. The V gene's germline CDR1 is SGHRS and CDR2 YFSETQ. As DNA, the CDR3 is TGCGCCAGCAGCTTACGGACAGACGTCAATATTCTCTACGAGCAGTACTTC. Amino acids: CASSLRTDVNILYEQYF.

V is TRBV19 and J is TRBJ2-6; no definite D call. The CDR3 covers 15 residues. Germline V gives CDR1 LNHDA, CDR2 SQIVND (reference sequence). Trimming shortened V by 5 bases and J by 0 bases, and 8 bases separated the two germline ends. CDR3 in amino acids: CASSAFISGANVLTF. The CDR3 nucleotides read TGTGCCAGTAGTGCGTTTATCTCTGGGGCCAACGTCCTGACTTTC.

This sequence joins TRBV5-1 and TRBJ2-5; the match to TRBD1 covers 9 bases. Germline V lookup: CDR1 SGHRS, CDR2 YFSETQ. CDR3 length: 16 amino acids. The trim removed 0 bases at V and 5 bases at J, leaving 8 bases unmatched. This CDR3 reads CASSLGSTGGAETQYF. CDR3 sequence (DNA): TGCGCCAGCAGCTTGGGGTCTACAGGGGGCGCGGAGACCCAGTACTTC.

The chain couples TRBV5-4 to TRBJ1-2; 10 bases agree with TRBD1. The CDR3 is made up of 13 amino acids. J was trimmed by 6 bases and V by 5 bases; bases with no gene match: 4. Looked up from germline, CDR1 is SGHNT and CDR2 is YYREEE (reference sequence). The CDR3 coding sequence is TGTGCCAGCAGTTCGACAGGGGGCCATGGCTACACCTTC. Translation: CASSSTGGHGYTF.

J is TRBJ2-1 and V is TRBV7-3; 7 bases are a match to TRBD1. Germline V gives CDR1 SGHTA, CDR2 FQGTGA. The CDR3 consists of 16 residues. The V segment lost 2 bases and the J segment 0 bases; nucleotides outside the gene matches: 4. The CDR3 spells CASSLEGASSYNEQFF. In DNA, the CDR3 is TGTGCCAGCAGCTTAGAGGGGGCTAGCTCCTACAATGAGCAGTTCTTC.

This clone appeared a few times. The rearrangement joins TRBV27 to TRBJ1-2; 8 bases map to TRBD1. This CDR3 contains 14 residues. Germline V gene sequence: CDR1 MNHEY, CDR2 SMNVEV (reference sequence). The J segment lost 5 bases and the V segment lost 4 bases, leaving 6 bases of the junction unmatched. The CDR3 region is CASSYLGDRYGYTF. The DNA of the CDR3 is TGTGCCAGCAGTTATCTTGGGGACAGGTATGGCTACACCTTC.

This rearrangement joins TRBV6-5 to TRBJ2-2, with 9 bases identical to TRBD1. The CDR3 covers 15 residues. Germline-derived CDR1 and CDR2 are MNHEY and SVGAGI. The V gene end was trimmed by 5 bases and the J gene end by 5 bases; junction bases not matched to a gene: 6. The CDR3 DNA reads as TGTGCCAGCAGTAGAGGACAGGGGCGTACCGGGGAGCTGTTTTTT. This encodes CASSRGQGRTGELFF.

The chain recombines TRBV2 with TRBJ1-3; D perhaps matches TRBD1 (6 bases). The CDR3 has 16 amino acids. V was cut by 3 bases and J by 5 bases, with 17 bases left in between. Germline V gives CDR1 SNHLY, CDR2 FYNNEI. The CDR3 is CASSEGTLGRRNTIYF. The CDR3 region has the DNA TGTGCCAGCAGTGAGGGGACATTAGGCCGGAGAAACACCATATATTTT.

As to this clone: Additional DNA sequences in this sample encode the identical CDR3. The chain combines TRBV21-1 with TRBJ2-1; the table's TRBD1 call for D was not verified on the DNA. TRBV21-1 is a pseudogene. The CDR3 runs 17 residues. The CDR3 bases are TGTGCCAGCTCGTATCTCAGCCGGGACACGTCCTACAATGAGCAGTTCTTC. This gives the protein CASSYLSRDTSYNEQFF.

The chain joins TRBV25-1 to TRBJ1-4; 9 bases align to TRBD1. After removal of 9 bases from V and 3 bases from J, the junction contained 14 bases not matched to a gene. The length of the CDR3 is 17 residues. Germline loops: CDR1 MGHDK, CDR2 SYGVNS. The CDR3, as DNA: TGTGCCAGTCAGGCTCGGGACAGGGTCGCCCCTAATGAAAAACTGTTTTTT. As protein: CASQARDRVAPNEKLFF.

This CDR3 is CASRIEGNEQFF. The CDR3 DNA reads as TGTGCCAGCAGAATCGAGGGTAATGAGCAGTTCTTC. The gene calls are TRBV7-9 and TRBJ2-1; D is possibly TRBD2 (5 bases). The V and J ends lost 6 bases and 7 bases respectively, with 10 bases between them. Germline V CDR1 and CDR2: SEHNR, FQNEAQ (reference sequence). CDR3 length: 12 amino acids.

The chain combines TRBV27 with TRBJ1-1; no clear D. CDR1 and CDR2 from the germline V gene are MNHEY and SMNVEV (reference sequence). V was pared by 2 bases and J by 2 bases, with 9 bases between. The CDR3 runs to 14 residues. The CDR3 DNA is TGTGCCAGCAGTTTAATGAGGATTAACACTGAAGCTTTCTTT. This codes for CASSLMRINTEAFF.